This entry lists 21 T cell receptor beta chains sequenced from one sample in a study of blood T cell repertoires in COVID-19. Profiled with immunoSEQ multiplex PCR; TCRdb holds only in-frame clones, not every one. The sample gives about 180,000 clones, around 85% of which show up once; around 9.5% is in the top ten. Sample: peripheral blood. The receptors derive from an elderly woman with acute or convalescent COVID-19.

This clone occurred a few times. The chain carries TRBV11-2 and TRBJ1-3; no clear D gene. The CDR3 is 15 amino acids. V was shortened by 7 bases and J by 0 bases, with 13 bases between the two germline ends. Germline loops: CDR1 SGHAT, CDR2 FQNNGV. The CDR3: CASNPGIYSGNTIYF. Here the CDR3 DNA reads TGTGCCAGCAACCCGGGGATTTACTCTGGAAACACCATATATTTT. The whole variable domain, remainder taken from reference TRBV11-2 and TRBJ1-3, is EAGVAQSPRYKIIEKRQSVAFWCNPISGHATLYWYQQILGQGPKLLIQFQNNGVVDDSQLPKDRFSAERLKGVDSTLKIQPAKLEDSAVYLCASNPGIYSGNTIYFGEGSWLTVV.

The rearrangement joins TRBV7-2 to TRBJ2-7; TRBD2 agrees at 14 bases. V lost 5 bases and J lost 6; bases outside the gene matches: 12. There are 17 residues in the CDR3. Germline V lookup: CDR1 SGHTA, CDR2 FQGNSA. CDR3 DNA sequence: TGTGCCAGCAGCACCCAAGGGACTAGCGGGAGCTTTTCCGAGCAGTACTTC. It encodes CASSTQGTSGSFSEQYF.

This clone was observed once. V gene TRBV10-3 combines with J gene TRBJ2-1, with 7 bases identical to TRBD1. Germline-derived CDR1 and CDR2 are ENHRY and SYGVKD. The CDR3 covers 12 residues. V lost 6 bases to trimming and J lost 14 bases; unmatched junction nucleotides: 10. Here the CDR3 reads CAISATGSKEFF. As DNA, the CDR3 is TGTGCCATCAGCGCGACAGGGTCAAAGGAGTTCTTC.

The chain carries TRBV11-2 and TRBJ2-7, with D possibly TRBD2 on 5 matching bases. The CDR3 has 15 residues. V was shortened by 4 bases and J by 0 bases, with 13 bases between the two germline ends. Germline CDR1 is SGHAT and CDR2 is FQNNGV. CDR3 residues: CASSSEGLLSYEQYF. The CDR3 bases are TGTGCCAGCAGCTCGGAAGGACTGCTCTCCTACGAGCAGTACTTC.

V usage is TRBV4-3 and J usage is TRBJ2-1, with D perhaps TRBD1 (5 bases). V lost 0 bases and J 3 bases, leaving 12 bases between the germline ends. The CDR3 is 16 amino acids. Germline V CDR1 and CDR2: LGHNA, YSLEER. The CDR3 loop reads CASSQEGQGIYNEQFF. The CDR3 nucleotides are TGCGCCAGCAGCCAAGAGGGGCAGGGAATCTACAATGAGCAGTTCTTC.

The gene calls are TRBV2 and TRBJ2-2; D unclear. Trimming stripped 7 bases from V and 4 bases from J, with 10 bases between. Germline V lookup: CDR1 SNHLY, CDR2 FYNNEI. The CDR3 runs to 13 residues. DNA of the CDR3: TGTGCCAGCACAGGCGCCGGCACCGGGGAGCTGTTTTTT. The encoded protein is CASTGAGTGELFF.

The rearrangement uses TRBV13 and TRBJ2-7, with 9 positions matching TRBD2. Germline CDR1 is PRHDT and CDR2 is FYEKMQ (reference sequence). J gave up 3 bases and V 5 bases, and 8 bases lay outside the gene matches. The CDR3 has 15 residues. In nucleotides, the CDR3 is TGTGCCAGCAGCCAAACGACTAGCGGACACTACGAGCAGTACTTC. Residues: CASSQTTSGHYEQYF.

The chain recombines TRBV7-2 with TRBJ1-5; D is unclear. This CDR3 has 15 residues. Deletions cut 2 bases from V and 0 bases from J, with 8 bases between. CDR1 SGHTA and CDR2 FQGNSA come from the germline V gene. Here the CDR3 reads CASSLIIGSNQPQHF. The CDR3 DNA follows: TGTGCCAGCAGCTTAATAATCGGTAGCAATCAGCCCCAGCATTTT.

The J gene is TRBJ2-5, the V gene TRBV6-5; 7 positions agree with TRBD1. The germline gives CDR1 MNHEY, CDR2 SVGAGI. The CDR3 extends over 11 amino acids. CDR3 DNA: TGTCGAGGACAGGTAGACGAGACCCAGTACTTC. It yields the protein CRGQVDETQYF.

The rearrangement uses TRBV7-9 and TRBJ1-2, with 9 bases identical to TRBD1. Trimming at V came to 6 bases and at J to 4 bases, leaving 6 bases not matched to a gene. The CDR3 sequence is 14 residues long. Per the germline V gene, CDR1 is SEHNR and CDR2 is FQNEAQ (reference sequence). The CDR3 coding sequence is TGTGCCAGCAGGTCTACGGACAGGGGCTATGGCTACACCTTC. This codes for CASRSTDRGYGYTF.

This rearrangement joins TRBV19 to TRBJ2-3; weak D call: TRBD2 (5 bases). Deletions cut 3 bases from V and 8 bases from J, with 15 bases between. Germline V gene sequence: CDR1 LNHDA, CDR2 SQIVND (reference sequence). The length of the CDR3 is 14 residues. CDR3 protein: CASSITSSVGTQYF. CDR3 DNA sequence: TGTGCCAGTAGTATTACTAGTAGCGTGGGTACGCAGTATTTT. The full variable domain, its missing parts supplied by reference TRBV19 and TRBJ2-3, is DGGITQSPKYLFRKEGQNVTLSCEQNLNHDAMYWYRQDPGQGLRLIYYSQIVNDFQKGDIAEGYSVSREKKESFPLTVTSAQKNPTAFYLCASSITSSVGTQYFGPGTRLTVL.

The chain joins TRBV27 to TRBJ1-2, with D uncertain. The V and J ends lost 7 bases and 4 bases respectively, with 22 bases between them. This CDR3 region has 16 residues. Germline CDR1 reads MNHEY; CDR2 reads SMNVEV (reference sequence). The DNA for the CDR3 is TGTGCCAGCACCTCATTCGGAGAGGGATTAACCTATGGCTACACCTTC. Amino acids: CASTSFGEGLTYGYTF.

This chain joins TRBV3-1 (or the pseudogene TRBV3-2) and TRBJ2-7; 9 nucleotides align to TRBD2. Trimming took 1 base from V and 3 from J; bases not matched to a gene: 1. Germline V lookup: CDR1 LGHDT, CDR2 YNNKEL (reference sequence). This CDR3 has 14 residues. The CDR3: CASSQVSGSYEQYF. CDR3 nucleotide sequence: TGTGCCAGCAGCCAAGTTAGCGGGAGCTACGAGCAGTACTTC.

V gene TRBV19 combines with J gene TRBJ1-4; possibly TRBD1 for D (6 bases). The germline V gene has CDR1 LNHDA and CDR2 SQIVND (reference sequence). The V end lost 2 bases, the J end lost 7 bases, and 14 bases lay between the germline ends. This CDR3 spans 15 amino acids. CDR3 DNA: TGTGCCAGTAGTATAAGTTCAGGGGCCAGTGAAAAACTGTTTTTT. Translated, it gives CASSISSGASEKLFF.

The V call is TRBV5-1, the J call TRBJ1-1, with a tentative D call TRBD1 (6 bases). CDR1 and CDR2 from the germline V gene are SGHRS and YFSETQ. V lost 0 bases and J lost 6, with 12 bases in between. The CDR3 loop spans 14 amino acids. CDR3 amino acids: CASSLGSGGAEAFF. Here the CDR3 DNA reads TGCGCCAGCAGCTTGGGAAGCGGGGGCGCTGAAGCTTTCTTT.

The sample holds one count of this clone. DNA of the CDR3: TGTGCCAGCAGTGAAGGAGGCGGCTATGGCTACACCTTC. It encodes CASSEGGGYGYTF. The V and J genes are TRBV2 and TRBJ1-2; D not certain. The V end lost 1 base, the J end lost 4 bases, and 7 bases lay between the germline ends. The germline V gene has CDR1 SNHLY and CDR2 FYNNEI. The CDR3 contains 13 residues.

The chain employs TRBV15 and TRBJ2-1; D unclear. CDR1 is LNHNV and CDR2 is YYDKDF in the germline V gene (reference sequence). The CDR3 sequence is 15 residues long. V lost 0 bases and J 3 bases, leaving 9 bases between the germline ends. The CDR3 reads CATSRDPANYNEQFF. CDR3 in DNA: TGTGCCACCAGCAGAGATCCCGCGAACTACAATGAGCAGTTCTTC.

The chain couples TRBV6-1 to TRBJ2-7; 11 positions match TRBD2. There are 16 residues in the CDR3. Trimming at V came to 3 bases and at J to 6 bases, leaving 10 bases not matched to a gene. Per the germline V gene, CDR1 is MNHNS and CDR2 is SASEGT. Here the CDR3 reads CASSDPRGTSGFEQYF. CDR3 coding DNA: TGTGCCAGCAGTGATCCCCGCGGGACTAGCGGTTTCGAGCAGTACTTC.

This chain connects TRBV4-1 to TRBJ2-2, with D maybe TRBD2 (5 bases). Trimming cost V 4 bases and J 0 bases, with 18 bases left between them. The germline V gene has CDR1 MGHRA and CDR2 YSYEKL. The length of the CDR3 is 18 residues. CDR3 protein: CASSLGLGERPNTGELFF. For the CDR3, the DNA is TGCGCCAGCAGCCTCGGGCTGGGAGAGCGGCCGAACACCGGGGAGCTGTTTTTT.

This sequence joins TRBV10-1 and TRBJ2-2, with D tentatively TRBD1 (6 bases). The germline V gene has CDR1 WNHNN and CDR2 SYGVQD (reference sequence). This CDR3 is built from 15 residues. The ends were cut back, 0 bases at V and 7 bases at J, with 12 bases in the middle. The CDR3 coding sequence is TGCGCCAGCAGTGAGTCGCCAGGGGTGAGCGGGGAGCTGTTTTTT. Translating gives CASSESPGVSGELFF.

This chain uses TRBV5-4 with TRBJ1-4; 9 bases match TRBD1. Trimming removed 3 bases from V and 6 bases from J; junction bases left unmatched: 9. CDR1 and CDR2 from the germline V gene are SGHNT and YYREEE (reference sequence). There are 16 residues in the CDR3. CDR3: CASSSQTGTGHEKLFF. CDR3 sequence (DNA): TGTGCCAGCAGCTCACAGACCGGGACAGGGCATGAAAAACTGTTTTTT. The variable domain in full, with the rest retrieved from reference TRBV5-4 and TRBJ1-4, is ETGVTQSPTHLIKTRGQQVTLRCSSQSGHNTVSWYQQALGQGPQFIFQYYREEENGRGNFPPRFSGLQFPNYSSELNVNALELDDSALYLCASSSQTGTGHEKLFFGSGTQLSVL.